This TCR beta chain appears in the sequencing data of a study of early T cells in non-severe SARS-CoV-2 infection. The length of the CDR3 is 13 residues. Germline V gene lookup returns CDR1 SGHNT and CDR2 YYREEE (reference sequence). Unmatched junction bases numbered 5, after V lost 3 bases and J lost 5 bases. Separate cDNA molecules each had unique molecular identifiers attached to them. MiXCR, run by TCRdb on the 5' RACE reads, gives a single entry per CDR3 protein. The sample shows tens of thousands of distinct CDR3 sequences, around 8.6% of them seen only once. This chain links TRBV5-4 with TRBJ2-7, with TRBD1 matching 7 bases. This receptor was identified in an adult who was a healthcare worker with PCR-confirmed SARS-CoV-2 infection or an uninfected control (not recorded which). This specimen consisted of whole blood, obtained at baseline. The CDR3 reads CASSSGTVHEQYF. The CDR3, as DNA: TGTGCCAGCAGCTCCGGGACAGTACACGAGCAGTACTTC.